This T cell receptor beta chain was documented in a study of blood T cell repertoires in COVID-19. About the research overall: The cDNA or gDNA used as material had been derived from T cells, B-cell-depleted T cells, or PBMCs.

This clone was seen just once. Per the original methods: Scientists estimated how many nucleated cells there were by amplifying reference gene primers. The repertoire was sequenced with immunoSEQ multiplex PCR; TCRdb's copy has only in-frame clones and lacks some. From that table come the V and J calls and clone size; the DNA was used to work out D and trimming. The profile shows tens of thousands of clones, over 80% of them singletons. The receptor was derived from an older woman with active or convalescent COVID-19. The sample comprised peripheral blood.

The chain's CDR3 is CASRLSDRRHYEQYF. For the CDR3, the DNA is TGCGCCAGCAGGTTGTCGGACAGGAGGCACTACGAGCAGTACTTC. The rearrangement links TRBV5-1 to TRBJ2-7; 7 bases align to TRBD1. The CDR3 runs 15 residues. The germline CDR1 and CDR2 sequences are SGHRS and YFSETQ. The V and J ends lost 5 bases and 3 bases, in that order; junction bases with no gene match: 11.